This TCR beta chain was sequenced in a study of cytomegalovirus exposure and HLA in healthy donors. This CDR3 region has 13 residues. V lost 4 bases to trimming and J lost 7 bases, with 15 bases between them. Per germline, CDR1 SGHKS and CDR2 YYEKEE (reference sequence). The PCR had 60 Vbeta and 13 Jbeta primers. Profiled with immunoSEQ multiplex PCR; TCRdb holds only in-frame clones, not every one. The sample consists of 180,000 or so clones, 70% to 90% of them appearing once. The chain is built from TRBV5-5 and TRBJ2-7; TRBD1 is a possible D gene (6 bases). Sequenced material: PBMCs. This clonotype was sampled from a man between 18 and 35 years old in good health and CMV-seropositive. This chain's CDR3 is CASSQPPGVEQYF. The CDR3 DNA is TGTGCCAGCAGCCAACCGCCAGGGGTTGAGCAGTACTTC.